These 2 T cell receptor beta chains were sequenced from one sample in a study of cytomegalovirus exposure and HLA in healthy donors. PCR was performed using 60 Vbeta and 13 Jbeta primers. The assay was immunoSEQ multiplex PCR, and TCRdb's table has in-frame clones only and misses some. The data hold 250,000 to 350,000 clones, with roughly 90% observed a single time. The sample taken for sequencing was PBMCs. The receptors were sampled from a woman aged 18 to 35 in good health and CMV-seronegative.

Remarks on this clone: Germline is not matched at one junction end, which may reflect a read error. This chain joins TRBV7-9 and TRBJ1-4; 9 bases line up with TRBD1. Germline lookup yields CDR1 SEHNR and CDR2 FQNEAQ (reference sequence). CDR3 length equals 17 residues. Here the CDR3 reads CSSRLGTGTTLYEKLFF. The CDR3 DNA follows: TGTTCCAGCAGACTCGGGACAGGGACGACTCTGTATGAAAAACTGTTTTTT.

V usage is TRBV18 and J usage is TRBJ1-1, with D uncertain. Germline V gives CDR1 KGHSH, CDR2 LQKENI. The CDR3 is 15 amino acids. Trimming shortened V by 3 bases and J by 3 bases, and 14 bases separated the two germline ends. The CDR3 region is CASSPIAGSDTEAFF. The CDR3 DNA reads TGTGCCAGCTCACCGATCGCGGGGTCGGACACTGAAGCTTTCTTT.